The next 11 T cell receptor beta chains were all read from a single sample in a study of blood T cells in healthy people across ages. For the second PCR, which ran for roughly 6 to 12 cycles, a sample-barcoded 5' primer and a J-beta primer mix were used. Each CDR3 protein is one row after TCRdb ran MiXCR on the 5' RACE reads. Here the sample spans around 1.7 million distinct CDR3 sequences, roughly 28% being singletons. Sequencing was done on a sample of blood. The receptors shown here come from a woman aged 25 to 45 in good health.

This sequence joins TRBV12-3 or TRBV12-4 and TRBJ1-4; 7 bases are a match to TRBD1. With V trimmed by 4 bases and J by 7 bases, 3 bases remained unmatched. The CDR3 sequence is 13 residues long. The CDR3 here is CASSSGGGEKLFF. CDR3 bases: TGTGCCAGCAGTTCAGGGGGGGGTGAAAAACTGTTTTTT.

The V call is TRBV5-7, the J call TRBJ1-1, with D unresolved. TRBV5-7 is an ORF; its function is uncertain. This CDR3 is built from 15 residues. V dropped 0 bases and J dropped 2 bases, with 11 bases sitting between them. CDR3 sequence reads: CASSLAVMGNTEAFF. CDR3 coding DNA: TGTGCCAGCAGCTTGGCCGTGATGGGAAACACTGAAGCTTTCTTT.

V is TRBV6-2 or TRBV6-3 and J is TRBJ2-7; D may be TRBD2 (5 bases). V lost 2 bases and J lost 4, with 15 bases in between. CDR3 length equals 15 residues. From germline, CDR1 is MNHEY and CDR2 SVGEGT. This CDR3 is CASSYRASGAYEQYF. The CDR3, as DNA: TGTGCCAGCAGTTACCGCGCAAGCGGAGCGTACGAGCAGTACTTC.

This clonotype was seen more than once but under ten times. The CDR3 here is CASSLSGTNTDTQYF. The CDR3 DNA reads as TGCGCCAGCAGTTTGAGCGGGACGAACACAGATACGCAGTATTTT. This chain uses TRBV5-1 with TRBJ2-3, with 7 bases fitting TRBD2. The CDR3 is 15 amino acids. Per germline, CDR1 SGHRS and CDR2 YFSETQ. The ends lost 5 bases at V and 2 bases at J; junction bases unmatched: 8.

This clonotype was detected ten times or more. The J gene is TRBJ1-5, the V gene TRBV12-3 or TRBV12-4; TRBD1 matches 8 bases. V trimming: 3 bases; J trimming: 7 bases; junction bases outside the gene matches: 8. The CDR3 contains 15 residues. As DNA, the CDR3 is TGTGCCAGCAGTTTCCGGACAGGGTTGAGGCAGCCCCAGCATTTT. Protein sequence: CASSFRTGLRQPQHF.

The CDR3 DNA is TGTGCCAGCAGGACCACGGGTACGATGGCAGATACGCAGTATTTT. Encoded protein: CASRTTGTMADTQYF. The chain recombines TRBV7-9 with TRBJ2-3; D uncertain. The germline CDR1 and CDR2 sequences are SEHNR and FQNEAQ (reference sequence). Trimming removed 6 bases at V and 4 bases at J, with 17 bases between. This CDR3 is built from 15 residues.

The rearrangement links TRBV5-1 to TRBJ1-4; possible D gene TRBD1, 6 bases. V was clipped by 2 bases and J by 6 bases, with 11 bases between them. Per germline, CDR1 SGHRS and CDR2 YFSETQ. The CDR3 is 14 amino acids. In DNA, the CDR3 is TGCGCCAGCAGCTTCGGGGGGCAGGATGAAAAACTGTTTTTT. As protein: CASSFGGQDEKLFF. The full variable domain, completed using reference TRBV5-1 and TRBJ1-4, is KAGVTQTPRYLIKTRGQQVTLSCSPISGHRSVSWYQQTPGQGLQFLFEYFSETQRNKGNFPGRFSGRQFSNSRSEMNVSTLELGDSALYLCASSFGGQDEKLFFGSGTQLSVL.

This rearrangement joins TRBV2 to TRBJ1-5, with TRBD1 identical over 7 bases. Germline V gene sequence: CDR1 SNHLY, CDR2 FYNNEI. J was trimmed by 4 bases and V by 8 bases; bases with no gene match: 8. This CDR3 is built from 14 residues. The CDR3 loop is CASGARQGNQPQHF. The CDR3 bases are TGTGCCAGCGGGGCTCGACAGGGAAATCAGCCCCAGCATTTT.

The chain links TRBV7-2 to TRBJ1-2, with TRBD1 identical over 7 bases. V was clipped by 5 bases and J by 8 bases; unmatched bases: 8. The CDR3 loop spans 13 amino acids. The germline V gene has CDR1 SGHTA and CDR2 FQGNSA. This CDR3 reads CASSRQGPSGYTF. The DNA for the CDR3 is TGTGCCAGCAGCCGACAGGGACCTTCGGGCTACACCTTC. Complete variable domain (other parts from reference TRBV7-2 and TRBJ1-2): GAGVSQSPSNKVTEKGKDVELRCDPISGHTALYWYRQSLGQGLEFLIYFQGNSAPDKSGLPSDRFSAERTGGSVSTLTIQRTQQEDSAVYLCASSRQGPSGYTFGSGTRLTVV.

This clonotype has ten or more counts. V and J are TRBV20-1 and TRBJ2-3; TRBD2 matches 7 bases. This CDR3 is 13 amino acids long. With V trimmed by 1 base and J by 4 bases, 2 bases remained unmatched. Germline loops: CDR1 DFQATT, CDR2 SNEGSKA (reference sequence). CDR3 nucleotide sequence: TGCAGTGCTAGAGGGCTAGCGGCAGATACGCAGTATTTT. Translated, it gives CSARGLAADTQYF.

This chain joins TRBV28 and TRBJ2-7; D uncertain. This CDR3 has 14 amino acids. Trimming took 6 bases from V and 2 from J, leaving 14 bases between them. Germline V gene data show CDR1 as MDHEN and CDR2 as SYDVKM. The CDR3 here is CASRTMGSAYEQYF. Here the CDR3 DNA reads TGTGCCAGCAGAACAATGGGGTCAGCCTACGAGCAGTACTTC.